This T cell receptor (beta chain) originates from a study of T cell changes during pregnancy in multiple sclerosis. CDR1 is ENHRY and CDR2 is SYGVKD in the germline V gene. The CDR3 length is 15 residues. Trimming at V came to 4 bases and at J to 0 bases, leaving 2 bases not matched to a gene. Sequencing was performed with immunoSEQ multiplex PCR; in TCRdb, only in-frame clones are kept and a portion is missing. The sample lists about 79,000 clones, over 80% occurring once. V is TRBV10-3 and J is TRBJ2-4; 8 bases fit TRBD1. The sequenced sample was CD4+ T cells from peripheral blood mononuclear cells, obtained in the second trimester of pregnancy. The TCR comes from a female donor with multiple sclerosis, enrolled in a pregnancy study. The CDR3 region is CAISAGTGAKNIQYF. In DNA, the CDR3 is TGTGCCATCAGTGCAGGGACAGGAGCCAAAAACATTCAGTACTTC.